This TCR beta chain originates from a study of T cell changes during pregnancy in multiple sclerosis. From germline, CDR1 is SGHDT and CDR2 YYEEEE. V was clipped by 0 bases and J by 0 bases, with 10 bases between them. This CDR3 comprises 15 residues. In its sample, this clone was seen once. Profiling relied on immunoSEQ multiplex PCR, and the TCRdb table lists in-frame clones only, not all of them. In the table there are 10,000 or so clones, 83% of which are singletons. The material was CD8+ T cells from peripheral blood mononuclear cells, obtained in the third trimester of pregnancy. The source of this sequence is a female donor in good health, enrolled as a control in a pregnancy study. The rearrangement joins TRBV5-6 to TRBJ2-7; D is undetermined. The chain's CDR3 is CASSLAGDSSYEQYF. The CDR3 DNA is TGTGCCAGCAGCTTGGCAGGTGATAGCTCCTACGAGCAGTACTTC.